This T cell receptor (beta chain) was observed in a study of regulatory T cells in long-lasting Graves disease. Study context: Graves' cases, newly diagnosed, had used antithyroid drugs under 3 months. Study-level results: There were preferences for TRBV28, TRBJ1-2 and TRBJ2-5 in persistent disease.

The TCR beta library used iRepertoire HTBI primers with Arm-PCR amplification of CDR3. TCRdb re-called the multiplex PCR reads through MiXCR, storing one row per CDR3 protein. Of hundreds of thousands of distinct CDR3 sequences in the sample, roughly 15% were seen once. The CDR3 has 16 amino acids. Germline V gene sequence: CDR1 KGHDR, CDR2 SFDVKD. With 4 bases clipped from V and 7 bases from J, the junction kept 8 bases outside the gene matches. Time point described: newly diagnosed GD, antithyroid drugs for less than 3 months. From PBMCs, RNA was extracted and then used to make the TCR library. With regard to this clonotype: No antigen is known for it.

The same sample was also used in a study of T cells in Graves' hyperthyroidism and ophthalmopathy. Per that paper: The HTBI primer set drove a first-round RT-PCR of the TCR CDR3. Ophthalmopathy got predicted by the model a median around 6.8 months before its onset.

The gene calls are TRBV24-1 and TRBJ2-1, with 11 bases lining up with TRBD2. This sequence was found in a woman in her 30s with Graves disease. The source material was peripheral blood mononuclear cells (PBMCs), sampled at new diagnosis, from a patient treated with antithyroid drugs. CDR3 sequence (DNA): TGTGCCACCAGTGACTCGACTAGCGGGATATGGAATGAGCAGTTCTTC. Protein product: CATSDSTSGIWNEQFF.